Below, one T cell receptor beta chain is given with its context. The assay was immunoSEQ multiplex PCR, and TCRdb's table has in-frame clones only and misses some. The repertoire consists of about 150,000 clones, with 94% occurring once and the leading ten covering over 6.5%. The CDR3 loop spans 12 amino acids. V shed 1 base and J shed 5 bases, with 6 bases lying between them. These data are taken from a study of control samples from healthy donors and cancer patients. The chain joins TRBV12-3 or TRBV12-4 to TRBJ2-7, with D unresolved. Sequencing was performed on blood. The sequence derives from a woman aged 40 to 50 in good health. The CDR3 bases are TGTGCCAGCAGTTTAGGGGCCCACGAGCAGTACTTC. Its translation is CASSLGAHEQYF.